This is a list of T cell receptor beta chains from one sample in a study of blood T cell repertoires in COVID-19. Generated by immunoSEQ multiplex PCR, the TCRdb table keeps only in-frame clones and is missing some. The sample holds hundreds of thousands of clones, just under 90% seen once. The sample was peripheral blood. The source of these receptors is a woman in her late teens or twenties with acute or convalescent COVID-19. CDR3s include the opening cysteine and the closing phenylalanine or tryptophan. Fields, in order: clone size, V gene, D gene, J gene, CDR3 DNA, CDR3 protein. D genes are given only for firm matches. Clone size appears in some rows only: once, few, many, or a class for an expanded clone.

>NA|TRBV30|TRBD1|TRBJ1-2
TGTGCCTGGAGTGTAACAGGGGGTAGCTATGGCTACACCTTC
CAWSVTGGSYGYTF
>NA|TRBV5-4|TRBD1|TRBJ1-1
TGTGCCAGCAGCTTGGAACAGGGGGGTTTCACTGAAGCTTTCTTT
CASSLEQGGFTEAFF
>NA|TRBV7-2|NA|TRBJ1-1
TGTGCCAGCAGCTTAGGACACGGGAGGACTGAAGCTTTCTTT
CASSLGHGRTEAFF
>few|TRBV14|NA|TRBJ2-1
TGTGCCAGCAGCCCACAACAGGGCTATGAGCAGTTCTTC
CASSPQQGYEQFF
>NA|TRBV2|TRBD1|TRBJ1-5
TGTGCCAGCAGAGACAGGGGGTTGGGCAATCAGCCCCAGCATTTT
CASRDRGLGNQPQHF
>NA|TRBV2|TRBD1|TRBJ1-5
TGTGCCAGCAGTCCGGACAGGGGCGGCAATCAGCCCCAGCATTTT
CASSPDRGGNQPQHF
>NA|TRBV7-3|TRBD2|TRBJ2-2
TGTGCCAGCAGCTTAGAGCGGGGGGCTCTTCTGCCCGGGGAGCTGTTTTTT
CASSLERGALLPGELFF
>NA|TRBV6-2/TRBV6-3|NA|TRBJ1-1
TGTGCCAGCAGTTACGGGCCCTCTCAGGCTTTCTTT
CASSYGPSQAFF
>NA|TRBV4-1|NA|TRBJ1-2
TGCGCCAGCAGCCAAGTGGCAAACCTCAACTATGGCTACACCTTC
CASSQVANLNYGYTF
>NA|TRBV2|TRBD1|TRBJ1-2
TGTGCCAGCAGTGTCCAGGGGGGCCCCTATGGCTACACCTTC
CASSVQGGPYGYTF
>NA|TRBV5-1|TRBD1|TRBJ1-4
TGCGCCAGCAGGAGACGACAGGGCCAGGGTAATGAAAAACTGTTTTTT
CASRRRQGQGNEKLFF
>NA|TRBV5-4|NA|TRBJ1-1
TGTGCCAGCAGCCCCGGGGGAGGGGCCCCAAGGGCTGAAGCTTTCTTT
CASSPGGGAPRAEAFF
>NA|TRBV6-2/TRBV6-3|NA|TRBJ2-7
TGTGCCAGCAGTACCGACAGTCCCTACGAGCAGTACTTC
CASSTDSPYEQYF
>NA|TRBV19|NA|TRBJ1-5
TGTGCCAGTAGTATTCAGTCCAGGGTAGGTCAGCCCCAGCATTTT
CASSIQSRVGQPQHF
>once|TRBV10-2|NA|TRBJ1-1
TGCGCCAGCACCCACTACAGGGATGGCAGCACTGAAGCTTTCTTT
CASTHYRDGSTEAFF
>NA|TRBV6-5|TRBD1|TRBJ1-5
TGTGCCAGCATGGGACAGGGGGCAGGGCAGCCCCAGCATTTT
CASMGQGAGQPQHF
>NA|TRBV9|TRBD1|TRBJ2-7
TGTGCCAGCAGCGTAGCTAGTGGGACAGCGAACTCCTACGAGCAGTACTTC
CASSVASGTANSYEQYF
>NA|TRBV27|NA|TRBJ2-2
TGTGCCAGCAGTTTAAGGACTCCCAACACCGGGGAGCTGTTTTTT
CASSLRTPNTGELFF
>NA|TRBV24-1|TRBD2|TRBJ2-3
TGTGCCACCAGAGCGGGGCAGTCAGATACGCAGTATTTT
CATRAGQSDTQYF
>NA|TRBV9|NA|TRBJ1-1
TGTGCCAGCAGCGTAGCCCAGGGAGGAACTGAAGCTTTCTTT
CASSVAQGGTEAFF
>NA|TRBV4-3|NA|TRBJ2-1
TGCGCCAGCAGCCAAGATGTCATAGGTAGCACCTACAATGAGCAGTTCTTC
CASSQDVIGSTYNEQFF
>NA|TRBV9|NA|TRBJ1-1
TGTGCCAGCAGCGTTGGGAGGAACACTGAAGCTTTCTTT
CASSVGRNTEAFF
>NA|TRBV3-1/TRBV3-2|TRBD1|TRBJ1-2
TGTGCCAGCAGCCCAAAATACCTGACAGGGGATTGGGGCTACACCTTC
CASSPKYLTGDWGYTF
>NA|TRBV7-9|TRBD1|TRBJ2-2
TGTGCCAGCAGCTTAAAGCACAGGGGGACCGGGGAGCTGTTTTTT
CASSLKHRGTGELFF
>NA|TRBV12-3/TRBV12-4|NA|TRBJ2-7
TGTGCCAGCAGTTTAAGGGGTACCCACGAGCAGTACTTC
CASSLRGTHEQYF
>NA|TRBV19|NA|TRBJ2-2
TGTGCCAGTAGTATGCCGGTGGCGAACACCGGGGAGCTGTTTTTT
CASSMPVANTGELFF
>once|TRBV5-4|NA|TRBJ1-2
TGTGCCAGCAGCCAATCGACGGGAAACTATGGCTACACCTTC
CASSQSTGNYGYTF
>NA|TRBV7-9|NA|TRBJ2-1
TGTGCCAGCAGTCACGGGGGTAGTCTCAATGAGCAGTTCTTC
CASSHGGSLNEQFF
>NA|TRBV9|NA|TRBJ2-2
TGTGCCAGCAGCGTAGAACTCGGACAGCCGAACACCGGGGAGCTGTTTTTT
CASSVELGQPNTGELFF
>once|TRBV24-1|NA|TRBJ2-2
TGTGCCACCAGTGACCCCGGCGGCGCCGGGGAGCTGTTTTTT
CATSDPGGAGELFF
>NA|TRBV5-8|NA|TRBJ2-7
TGTGCCAGCAGCTTGGAACCGGTTACAGCCTACGAGCAGTACTTC
CASSLEPVTAYEQYF
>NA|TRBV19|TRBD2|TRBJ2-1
TGTGCCAGTAGTAAAACTAGCGGGGGGTCCTACAATGAGCAGTTCTTC
CASSKTSGGSYNEQFF
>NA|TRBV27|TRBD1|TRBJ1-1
TGTGCCAGCAGTTTAAGTAGGACAGGGTTAAACACTGAAGCTTTCTTT
CASSLSRTGLNTEAFF
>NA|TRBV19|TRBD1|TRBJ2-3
TGTGCCAGTAGTACAAGGACAGGCTCCACAGATACGCAGTATTTT
CASSTRTGSTDTQYF
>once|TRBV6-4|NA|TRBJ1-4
TGTGCCAGCAGGAAAGACGGGGCAACTAATGAAAAACTGTTTTTT
CASRKDGATNEKLFF
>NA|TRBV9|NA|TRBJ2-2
TGTGCCAGCAGCGGCGGGTCCACCGGGGAGCTGTTTTTT
CASSGGSTGELFF
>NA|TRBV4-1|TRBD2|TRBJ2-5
TGCGCCAGCAGCCAGATACTAGCGGGGGGTTCCCACCAAGAGACCCAGTACTTC
CASSQILAGGSHQETQYF
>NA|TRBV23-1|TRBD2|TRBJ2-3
TGCGCCAGCAGTCCAACTAGCGGGGTAAGCACAGATACGCAGTATTTT
CASSPTSGVSTDTQYF
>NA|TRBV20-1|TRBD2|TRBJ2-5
TGCAGTGCTAGTAGGCTAGCGGGGTGGATGCAAGAGACCCAGTACTTC
CSASRLAGWMQETQYF
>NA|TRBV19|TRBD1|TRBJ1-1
TGTGCCAGTAGTAGGGGACAGCCAAACACTGAAGCTTTCTTT
CASSRGQPNTEAFF